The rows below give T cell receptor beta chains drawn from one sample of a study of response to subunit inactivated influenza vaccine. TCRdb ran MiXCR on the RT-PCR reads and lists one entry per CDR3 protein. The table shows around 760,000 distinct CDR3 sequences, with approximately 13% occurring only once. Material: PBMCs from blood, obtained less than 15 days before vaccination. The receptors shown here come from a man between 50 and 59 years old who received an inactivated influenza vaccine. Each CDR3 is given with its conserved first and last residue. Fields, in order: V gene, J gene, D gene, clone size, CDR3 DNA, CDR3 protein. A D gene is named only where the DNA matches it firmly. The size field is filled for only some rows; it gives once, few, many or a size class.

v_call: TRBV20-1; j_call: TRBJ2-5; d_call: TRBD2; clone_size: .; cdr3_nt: TGCAGTGTTGGGCCTAGCGGGGAGACCCAGTACTTC; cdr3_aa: CSVGPSGETQYF
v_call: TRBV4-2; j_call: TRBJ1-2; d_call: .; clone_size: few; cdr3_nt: TGTGCCAGCAGTCAAGGGGATAACTATGGCTACACCTTC; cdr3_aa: CASSQGDNYGYTF
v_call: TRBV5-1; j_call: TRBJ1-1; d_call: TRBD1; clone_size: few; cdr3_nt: TGCGCCAGCAGCTCCGGGACAGGGGCGAGGACTGAAGCTTTCTTT; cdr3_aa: CASSSGTGARTEAFF
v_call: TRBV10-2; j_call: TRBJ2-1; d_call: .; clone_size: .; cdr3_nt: TGCGCCAGCAGTGAGTACGGGGCTAGGGACTACAATGAGCAGTTCTTC; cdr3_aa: CASSEYGARDYNEQFF
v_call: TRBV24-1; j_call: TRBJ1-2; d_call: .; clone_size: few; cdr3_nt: TGTGCCACCAGTGATTTCGGGGAAGACGGCTATGGCTACACCTTC; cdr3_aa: CATSDFGEDGYGYTF
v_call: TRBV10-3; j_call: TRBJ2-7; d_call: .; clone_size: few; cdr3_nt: TGTGCCATCAGTGTAAGCTCCTACGAGCAGTACTTC; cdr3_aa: CAISVSSYEQYF
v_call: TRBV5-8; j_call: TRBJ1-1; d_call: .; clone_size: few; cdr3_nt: TGTGCCAGCAGCTTGTTGTCTTCCGGGAACACTGAAGCTTTCTTT; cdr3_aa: CASSLLSSGNTEAFF
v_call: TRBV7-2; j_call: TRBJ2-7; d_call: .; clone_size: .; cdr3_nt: TGTGCCAGCAGCCACAGGGAGTCCGGGCGCGAGCAGTACTTC; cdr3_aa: CASSHRESGREQYF
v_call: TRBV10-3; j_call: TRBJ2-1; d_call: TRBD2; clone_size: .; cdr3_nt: TGTGCCATCAGTGAGTCGACTCTTCTAGCGGGAGGGTACAATGAGCAGTTCTTC; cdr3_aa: CAISESTLLAGGYNEQFF
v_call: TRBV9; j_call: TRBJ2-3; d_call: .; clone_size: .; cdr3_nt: TGTGCCAGCAGCGTAGTGGAGGGGGTGACAGATACGCAGTATTTT; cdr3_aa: CASSVVEGVTDTQYF
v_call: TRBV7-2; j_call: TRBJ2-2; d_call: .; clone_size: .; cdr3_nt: TGTGCCAGCAGCTTAAAGGTCGCGGACACCGGGGAGCTGTTTTTT; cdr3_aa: CASSLKVADTGELFF
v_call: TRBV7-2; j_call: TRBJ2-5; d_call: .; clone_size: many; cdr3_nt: TGTGCCAGCAGCTTGGAGGGGCAGCTCGTGGAGACCCAGTACTTC; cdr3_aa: CASSLEGQLVETQYF
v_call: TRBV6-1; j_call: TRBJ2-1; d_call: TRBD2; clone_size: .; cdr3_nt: TGTGCCAGCAGAACGAGATCGAGCGGGGGGCCGAGGGAAACCAATGAGCAGTTCTTC; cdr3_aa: CASRTRSSGGPRETNEQFF
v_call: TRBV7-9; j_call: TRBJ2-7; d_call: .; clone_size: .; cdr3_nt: TGTGCCAGCAGCGCAGACAGCCTCTACGAGCAGTACTTC; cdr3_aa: CASSADSLYEQYF
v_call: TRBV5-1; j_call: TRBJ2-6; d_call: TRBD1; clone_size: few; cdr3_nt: TGCGCCAGCTACCCTCTTGGACAGGAAGGCTCTGGGGCCAACGTCCTGACTTTC; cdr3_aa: CASYPLGQEGSGANVLTF
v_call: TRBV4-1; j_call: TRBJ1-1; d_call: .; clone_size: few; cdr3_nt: TGCGCCAGCAGCCAAGCCACCGGGGAAGCTGGAGGCACTGAAGCTTTCTTT; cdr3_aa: CASSQATGEAGGTEAFF
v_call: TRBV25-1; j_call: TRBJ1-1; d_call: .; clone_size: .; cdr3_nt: TGTGCCAGCAGTGAATTGGGCAGGGAGGTTGAAGCTTTCTTT; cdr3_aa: CASSELGREVEAFF
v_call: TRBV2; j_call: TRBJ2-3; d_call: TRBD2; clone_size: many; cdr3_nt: TGTGCCAGCAGTGCGGGGGGTCGCACAGATACGCAGTATTTT; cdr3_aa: CASSAGGRTDTQYF
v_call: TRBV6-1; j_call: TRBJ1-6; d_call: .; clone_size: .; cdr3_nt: TGTGCCAGCAGCCCCCGAGTAGAATCACCCCTCCACTTT; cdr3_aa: CASSPRVESPLHF
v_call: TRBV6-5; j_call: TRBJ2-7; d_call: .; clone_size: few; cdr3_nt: TGTGCCAGCAGTTACTCGTCGGGGGCTCTGGGGGAGCAGTACTTC; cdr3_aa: CASSYSSGALGEQYF
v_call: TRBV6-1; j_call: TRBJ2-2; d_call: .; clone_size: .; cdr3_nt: TGTGCCAGCAACCCCTCGGGCCGATTTAACACCGGGGAGCTGTTTTTT; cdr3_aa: CASNPSGRFNTGELFF
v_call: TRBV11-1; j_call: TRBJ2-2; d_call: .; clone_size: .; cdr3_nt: TGTGCCAGCAGCTCCAAGCTTTTCGCCGGGGAGCTGTTTTTT; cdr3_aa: CASSSKLFAGELFF
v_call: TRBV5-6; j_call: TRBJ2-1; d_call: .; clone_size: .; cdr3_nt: TGTGCCAGCAGCTTGGTGGATGGGGGTGAGCAGTTCTTC; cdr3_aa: CASSLVDGGEQFF
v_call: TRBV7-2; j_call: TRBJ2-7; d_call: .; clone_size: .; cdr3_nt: TGTGTCAGCAGCTTAGTTCTCAGGGGCGGCTACGAGCAGTACTTC; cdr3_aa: CVSSLVLRGGYEQYF
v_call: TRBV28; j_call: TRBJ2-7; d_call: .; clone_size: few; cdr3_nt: TGTGCCAGCAGTTTAGGCCAAGGAGGAGGCTACGAGCAGTACTTC; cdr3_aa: CASSLGQGGGYEQYF
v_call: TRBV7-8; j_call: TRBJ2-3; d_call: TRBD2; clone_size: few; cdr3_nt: TGTGCCAGCAGCATCGGACTAGCGGGAGTGGATACGCAGTATTTT; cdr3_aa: CASSIGLAGVDTQYF
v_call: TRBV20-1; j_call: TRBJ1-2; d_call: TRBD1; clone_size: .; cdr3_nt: TGCAGTGCTAGAGCCAACAGGGGACAACTAAACTATGGCTACACCTTC; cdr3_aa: CSARANRGQLNYGYTF
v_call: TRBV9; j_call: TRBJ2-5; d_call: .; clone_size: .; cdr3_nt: TGTGCCAGCAGCGTAAACAGTATCCAAGAGACCCAGTACTTC; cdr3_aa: CASSVNSIQETQYF
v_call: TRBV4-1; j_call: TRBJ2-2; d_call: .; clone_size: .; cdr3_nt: TGCGCCAGCAGCCAAAGAGTCCCGACAGGTCCAGGGGAGCTGTTTTTT; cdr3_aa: CASSQRVPTGPGELFF
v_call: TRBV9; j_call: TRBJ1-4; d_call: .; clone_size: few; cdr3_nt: TGTGCCAGCAGCGCCTCTCTCTCCGAGGTGTTTTTT; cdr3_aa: CASSASLSEVFF
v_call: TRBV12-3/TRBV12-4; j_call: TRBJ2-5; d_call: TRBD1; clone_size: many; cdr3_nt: TGTGCCAGCAGTACCACCGTGGCAGGGGGAGAGACCCAGTACTTC; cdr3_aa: CASSTTVAGGETQYF
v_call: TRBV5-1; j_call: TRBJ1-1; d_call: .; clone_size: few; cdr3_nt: TGCGCCAGCAGTCCATCAGGCGGAATGAACACTGAAGCTTTCTTT; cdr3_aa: CASSPSGGMNTEAFF
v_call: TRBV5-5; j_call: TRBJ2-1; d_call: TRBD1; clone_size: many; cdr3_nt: TGTGCCAGCAGCTGGGGCCCGGACAGGGCGATGAATGAGCAGTTCTTC; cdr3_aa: CASSWGPDRAMNEQFF
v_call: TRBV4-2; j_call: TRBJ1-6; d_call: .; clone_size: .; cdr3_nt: TGTGCCAGCAGCCAAGGGACAGCGGGCAATTCACCCCTCCACTTT; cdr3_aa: CASSQGTAGNSPLHF
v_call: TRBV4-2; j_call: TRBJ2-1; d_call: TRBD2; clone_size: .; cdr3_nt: TGTGCCAGCAGCCAGTCCTCTAGCGGGTTGGTCTACAATGAGCAGTTCTTC; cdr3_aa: CASSQSSSGLVYNEQFF
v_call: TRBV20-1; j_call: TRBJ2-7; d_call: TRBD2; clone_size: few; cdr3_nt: TGCAGTGCTAGAGATCAGTGGCTAGCGGGGATAGGGGACGAGCAGTACTTC; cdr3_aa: CSARDQWLAGIGDEQYF
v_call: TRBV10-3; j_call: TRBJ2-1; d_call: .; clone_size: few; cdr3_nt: TGTGCCATCAGTGAGTCGAGGGGTCTTAACTACAATGAGCAGTTCTTC; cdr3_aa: CAISESRGLNYNEQFF
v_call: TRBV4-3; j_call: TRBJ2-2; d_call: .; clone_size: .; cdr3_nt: TGCGCCAGCAGCCAAGATTGGGGGAACACCGGGGAGCTGTTTTTT; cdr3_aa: CASSQDWGNTGELFF
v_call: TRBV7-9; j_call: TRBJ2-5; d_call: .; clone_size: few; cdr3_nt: TGTGCCAGCAGCTCCGGGACACCCAGGACCCAGTACTTC; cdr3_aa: CASSSGTPRTQYF
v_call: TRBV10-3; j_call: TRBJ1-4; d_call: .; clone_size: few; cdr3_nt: TGTGCCATCAGTGAGTCGCCCCAGGGTACTAATGAAAAACTGTTTTTT; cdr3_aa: CAISESPQGTNEKLFF
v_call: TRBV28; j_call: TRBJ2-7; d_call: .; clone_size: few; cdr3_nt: TGTGCCAGCACGGACCTCGCCCCCTACGAGCAGTACTTC; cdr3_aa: CASTDLAPYEQYF
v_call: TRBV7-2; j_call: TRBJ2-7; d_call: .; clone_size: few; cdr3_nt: TGTGCCAGCAGAACCGCCGGGGGACCTATCGAGCAGTACTTC; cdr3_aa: CASRTAGGPIEQYF
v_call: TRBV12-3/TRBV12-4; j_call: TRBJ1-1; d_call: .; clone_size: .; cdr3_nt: TGTGCCAGCAGTTCCCACAGGGATATGAACACTGAAGCTTTCTTT; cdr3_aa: CASSSHRDMNTEAFF
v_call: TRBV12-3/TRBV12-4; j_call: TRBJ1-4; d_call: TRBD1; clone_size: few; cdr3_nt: TGTGCCAGCAGTCCAGGGGGGGCTGAATCCGAAAAACTGTTTTTT; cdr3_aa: CASSPGGAESEKLFF
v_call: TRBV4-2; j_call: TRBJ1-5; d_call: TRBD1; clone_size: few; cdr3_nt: TGTGCCAGCAGCCAAGATATCGGGGACAGGGGCAATCAGCCCCAGCATTTT; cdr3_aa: CASSQDIGDRGNQPQHF
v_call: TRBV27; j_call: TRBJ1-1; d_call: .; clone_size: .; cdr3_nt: TGTGCCAGCAGAGAGTATGCGGGCAGCGCGAACACTGAAGCTTTCTTT; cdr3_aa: CASREYAGSANTEAFF
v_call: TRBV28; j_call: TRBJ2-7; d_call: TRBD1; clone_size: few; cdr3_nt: TGTGCCAGCAACACCAACCGACAGGGATCCTACGAGCAGTACTTC; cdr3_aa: CASNTNRQGSYEQYF
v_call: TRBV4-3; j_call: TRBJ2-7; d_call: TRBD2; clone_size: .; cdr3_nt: TGCGCCAGCAGCCAGGATGGTACTAGCGCCGACGAGCAGTACTTC; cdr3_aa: CASSQDGTSADEQYF